The 13 T cell receptor beta chains listed next were all sequenced from one sample in a study of HIV-infected patients and healthy controls. TCRdb re-derived calls from the 5' RACE reads in MiXCR, one entry per CDR3 protein. The table has 50,000 to 80,000 distinct CDR3 sequences, 15% to 20% seen once. The specimen sequenced was CD4+ T cells from blood. These receptors originate from a human donor in good health.

This clonotype was observed many times. This sequence joins TRBV18 and TRBJ2-7; tentative D call: TRBD1 (6 bases). V shed 0 bases and J shed 0 bases, with 6 bases lying between them. The CDR3 is made up of 14 amino acids. Germline V CDR1 and CDR2: KGHSH, LQKENI. CDR3 sequence: CASSPPDSSYEQYF. The CDR3 DNA is TGTGCCAGCTCACCACCGGACAGCTCCTACGAGCAGTACTTC.

The V call is TRBV19, the J call TRBJ1-5, with a tentative D call TRBD1 (6 bases). Germline V gene sequence: CDR1 LNHDA, CDR2 SQIVND (reference sequence). The CDR3 totals 14 residues. V lost 4 bases, J lost 4 bases, and 11 bases lay in between. The DNA for the CDR3 is TGTGCCAGTAGTAACAGGGAAGGGAATCAGCCCCAGCATTTT. Protein product: CASSNREGNQPQHF.

This chain connects TRBV11-2 to TRBJ1-3, with D maybe TRBD1 (5 bases). Germline V gene sequence: CDR1 SGHAT, CDR2 FQNNGV. The CDR3 sequence is 15 residues long. Trimming stripped 6 bases from V and 4 bases from J, with 16 bases between. CDR3 sequence (DNA): TGTGCCAGCAGTTTGCTTGGGGCGTCCGGAAACACCATATATTTT. Amino acid sequence: CASSLLGASGNTIYF.

This clonotype showed up just a few times. V is TRBV19 and J is TRBJ2-7; 7 bases fit TRBD2. With 4 bases clipped from V and 3 bases from J, the junction kept 12 bases outside the gene matches. CDR1 is LNHDA and CDR2 is SQIVND in the germline V gene (reference sequence). The CDR3 consists of 16 residues. CDR3 sequence (DNA): TGTGCCAGTAGTACCGTAGGAAAGCGGGGACGCTACGAGCAGTACTTC. It encodes CASSTVGKRGRYEQYF.

The V call is TRBV7-9, the J call TRBJ2-7, with a possible D match to TRBD1 (6 bases). This CDR3 has 15 residues. Trimming shortened V by 2 bases and J by 4 bases, and 15 bases separated the two germline ends. Germline CDR1 reads SEHNR; CDR2 reads FQNEAQ (reference sequence). The CDR3 DNA reads as TGTGCCAGCAGCTTAACAGGGTCCCCGGCGTACGAGCAGTACTTC. Translating it yields CASSLTGSPAYEQYF.

This clonotype appeared a few times. The gene calls are TRBV5-4 and TRBJ1-1; D is uncertain. This CDR3 spans 12 amino acids. Germline V CDR1 and CDR2: SGHNT, YYREEE (reference sequence). The V end lost 1 base, the J end lost 10 bases, and 11 bases lay between the germline ends. Here the CDR3 DNA reads TGTGCCAGCAGCTTGAATTCGGCCGGAGCTTTCTTT. This sequence encodes CASSLNSAGAFF.

The chain combines TRBV5-5 with TRBJ1-6; the D is unclear. V was pared by 1 base and J by 7 bases, with 6 bases between. CDR3 length: 13 residues. Looked up from germline, CDR1 is SGHKS and CDR2 is YYEKEE (reference sequence). CDR3 nucleotides: TGTGCCAGCAGCTTGTCTGGGAATTCACCCCTCCACTTT. Amino acids: CASSLSGNSPLHF.

In this sample, this clonotype turned up many times. This chain uses TRBV12-3 or TRBV12-4 with TRBJ2-1; D possibly corresponds to TRBD2 (6 bases). V was cut by 2 bases and J by 16 bases, with 21 bases left in between. The CDR3 spans 14 residues. The CDR3 protein is CASSLPGAGGREFF. CDR3 DNA sequence: TGTGCCAGCAGTTTACCAGGAGCGGGTGGCAGAGAATTCTTC.

The sample holds a few counts of this clonotype. The chain employs TRBV6-2 or TRBV6-3 and TRBJ1-5, with D unclear. Trimming stripped 3 bases from V and 9 bases from J, with 21 bases between. CDR1 is MNHEY and CDR2 is SVGEGT in the germline V gene. CDR3 size: 16 residues. CDR3 sequence (DNA): TGTGCCAGCAGTTATATTTCGGGAGACCCAATACGGCCCCAGCATTTT. This gives the protein CASSYISGDPIRPQHF.

This clonotype was detected a few times. This rearrangement joins TRBV20-1 to TRBJ1-4; no firm D call. Germline assignment: CDR1 DFQATT and CDR2 SNEGSKA (reference sequence). The length of the CDR3 is 12 residues. V lost 5 bases and J 4 bases, leaving 8 bases between the germline ends. CDR3 protein: CSAPGYNEKLFF. CDR3 sequence (DNA): TGCAGTGCTCCCGGCTATAATGAAAAACTGTTTTTT.

The J gene is TRBJ2-1, the V gene TRBV13; the D gene is possibly TRBD2 (6 bases). Germline V gene sequence: CDR1 PRHDT, CDR2 FYEKMQ (reference sequence). V shed 5 bases and J shed 1 base, with 15 bases lying between them. This CDR3 comprises 16 residues. The CDR3 here is CASSPPRGTSYNEQFF. The CDR3, as DNA: TGTGCCAGCAGCCCTCCGCGCGGGACTTCCTACAATGAGCAGTTCTTC.

The V gene is TRBV3-1, the J gene TRBJ2-2; D is ambiguous. V was clipped by 6 bases and J by 5 bases, with 7 bases between them. The CDR3 is made up of 12 amino acids. Looked up from germline, CDR1 is LGHDT and CDR2 is YNNKEL (reference sequence). The CDR3 sequence is CASSLWTGELFF. The DNA for the CDR3 is TGTGCCAGCAGTCTTTGGACCGGGGAGCTGTTTTTT. The entire variable domain, with the rest obtained from reference TRBV3-1 and TRBJ2-2, is as follows: DTAVSQTPKYLVTQMGNDKSIKCEQNLGHDTMYWYKQDSKKFLKIMFSYNNKELIINETVPNRFSPKSPDKAHLNLHINSLELGDSAVYFCASSLWTGELFFGEGSRLTVL.

There are many counts of this clonotype. The chain uses TRBV6-5 and TRBJ2-7; 10 bases line up with TRBD1. Germline V gene lookup returns CDR1 MNHEY and CDR2 SVGAGI. V was pared by 0 bases and J by 2 bases, with 1 base of the junction left unmatched. CDR3 length equals 15 residues. The CDR3 is CASSYSGQGPYEQYF. As DNA, the CDR3 is TGTGCCAGCAGTTACTCGGGACAGGGGCCCTACGAGCAGTACTTC.